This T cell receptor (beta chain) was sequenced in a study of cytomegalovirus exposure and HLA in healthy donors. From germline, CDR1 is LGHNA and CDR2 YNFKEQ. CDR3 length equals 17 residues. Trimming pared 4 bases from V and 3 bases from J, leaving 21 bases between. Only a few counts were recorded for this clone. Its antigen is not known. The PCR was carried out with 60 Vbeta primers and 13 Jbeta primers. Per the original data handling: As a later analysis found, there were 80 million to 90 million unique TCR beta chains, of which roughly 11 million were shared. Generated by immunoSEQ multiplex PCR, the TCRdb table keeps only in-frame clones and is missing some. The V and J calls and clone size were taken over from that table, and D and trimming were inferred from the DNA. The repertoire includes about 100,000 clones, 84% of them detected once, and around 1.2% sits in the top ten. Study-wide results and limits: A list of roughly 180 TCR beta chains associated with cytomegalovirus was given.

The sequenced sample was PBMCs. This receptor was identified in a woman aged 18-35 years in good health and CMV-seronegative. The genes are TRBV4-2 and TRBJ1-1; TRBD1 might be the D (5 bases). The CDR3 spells CASSRRQGVGSDTEAFF. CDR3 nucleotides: TGTGCCAGCAGCCGTCGACAAGGGGTGGGATCGGACACTGAAGCTTTCTTT.